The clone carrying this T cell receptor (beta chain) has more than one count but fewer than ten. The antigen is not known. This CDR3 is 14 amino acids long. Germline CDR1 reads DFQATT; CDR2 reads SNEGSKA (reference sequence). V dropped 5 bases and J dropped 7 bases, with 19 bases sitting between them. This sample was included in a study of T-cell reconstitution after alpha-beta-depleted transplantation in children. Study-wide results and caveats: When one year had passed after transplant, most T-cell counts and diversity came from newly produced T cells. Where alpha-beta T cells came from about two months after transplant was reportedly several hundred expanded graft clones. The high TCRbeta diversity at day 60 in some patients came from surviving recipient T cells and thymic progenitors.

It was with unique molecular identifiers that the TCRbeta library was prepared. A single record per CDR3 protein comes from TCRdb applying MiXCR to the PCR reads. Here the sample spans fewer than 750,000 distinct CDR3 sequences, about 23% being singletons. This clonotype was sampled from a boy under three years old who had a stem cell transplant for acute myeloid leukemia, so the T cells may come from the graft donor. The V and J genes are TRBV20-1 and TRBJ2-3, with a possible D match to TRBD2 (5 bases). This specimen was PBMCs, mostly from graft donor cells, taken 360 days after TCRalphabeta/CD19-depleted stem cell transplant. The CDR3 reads CSAGRREDTNTQYF. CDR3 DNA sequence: TGCAGTGCTGGACGCCGGGAAGACACGAATACGCAGTATTTT.